This T cell receptor beta chain was recorded in a study of blood T cell repertoires in COVID-19. Study background: From the United States, Italy and Spain came samples of acute and convalescent COVID-19.

Some clones are missing from TCRdb's copy, which holds only in-frame ones; the method was immunoSEQ multiplex PCR. The sample holds 140,000 to 150,000 clones, approximately 80% seen once. Germline V gene sequence: CDR1 SGHRS, CDR2 YFSETQ. The CDR3 runs 16 residues. With 0 bases clipped from V and 4 bases from J, the junction kept 4 bases outside the gene matches. Sequencing was carried out using peripheral blood. The V call is TRBV5-1, the J call TRBJ1-4, with 9 bases identical to TRBD1. The clonotype was recovered from a middle-aged woman with active or convalescent COVID-19. CDR3 DNA sequence: TGCGCCAGCAGCTTGGGGGGGACAGGGATTAATGAAAAACTGTTTTTT. Protein product: CASSLGGTGINEKLFF.